This T cell receptor (beta chain) emerged from a study of cytomegalovirus exposure and HLA in healthy donors. The donors, nominally healthy at sampling, likely had unrecorded immune exposures. PCR amplification relied on 60 Vbeta primers (plus 13 Jbeta primers). Data came from immunoSEQ multiplex PCR; TCRdb stores just in-frame clones and leaves some out. The data hold 95,000 to 100,000 clones, with approximately 74% observed a single time. This sequence was found in a male donor in good health and CMV-seronegative. Sequencing was done on a sample of PBMCs.

The CDR3 DNA is TGCAGCGTTATCAGGGTGGGTTACTACAATGAGCAGTTCTTC. This translates into CSVIRVGYYNEQFF. The chain joins TRBV29-1 to TRBJ2-1, with a possible D match to TRBD1 (5 bases). The CDR3 covers 14 residues. V shed 5 bases and J shed 3 bases, with 14 bases lying between them. CDR1 and CDR2 (germline): SQVTM, ANQGSEA.